Sequencing of this TCR beta chain was carried out in a study of cytomegalovirus exposure and HLA in healthy donors. Primers: 60 Vbeta forward and 13 Jbeta reverse. Assay used: immunoSEQ multiplex PCR; TCRdb lists only in-frame clones, some missing. The table lists roughly 120,000 clones, roughly 71% of them singletons. When sampled, the donors appeared nominally healthy, though they likely had unrecorded immune exposures. The TCR sequence derives from a woman aged 40 to 49 in good health and CMV-seropositive. The specimen was PBMCs.

The CDR3 nucleotides are TGTGCCAGCAGCAGGGACAGGGAGGCTGGAAACACCATATATTTT. Protein sequence: CASSRDREAGNTIYF. The chain carries TRBV25-1 and TRBJ1-3; 9 bases match TRBD1. V lost 6 bases and J lost 2; bases outside the gene matches: 5. CDR1 is MGHDK and CDR2 is SYGVNS in the germline V gene. This CDR3 is 15 amino acids long.